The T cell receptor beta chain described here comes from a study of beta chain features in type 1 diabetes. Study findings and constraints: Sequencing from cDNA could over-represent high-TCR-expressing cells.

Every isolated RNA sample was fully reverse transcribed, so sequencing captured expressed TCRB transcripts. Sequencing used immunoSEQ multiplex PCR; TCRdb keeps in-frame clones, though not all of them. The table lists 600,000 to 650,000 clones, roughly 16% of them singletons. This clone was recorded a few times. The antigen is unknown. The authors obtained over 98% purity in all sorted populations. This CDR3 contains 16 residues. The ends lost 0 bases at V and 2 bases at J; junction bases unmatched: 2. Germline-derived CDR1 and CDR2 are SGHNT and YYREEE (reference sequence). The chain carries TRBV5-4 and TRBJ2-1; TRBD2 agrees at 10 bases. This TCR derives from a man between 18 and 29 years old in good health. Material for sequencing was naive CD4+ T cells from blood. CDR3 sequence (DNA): TGTGCCAGCAGCTTGGCAAGCGGGGGGGCCTACAATGAGCAGTTCTTC. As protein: CASSLASGGAYNEQFF. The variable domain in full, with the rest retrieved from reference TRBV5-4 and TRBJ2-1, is ETGVTQSPTHLIKTRGQQVTLRCSSQSGHNTVSWYQQALGQGPQFIFQYYREEENGRGNFPPRFSGLQFPNYSSELNVNALELDDSALYLCASSLASGGAYNEQFFGPGTRLTVL.